Listed below are T cell receptor beta chains from one sample, sequenced in a study of cytomegalovirus exposure and HLA in healthy donors. TCRdb's table, derived via immunoSEQ multiplex PCR, lists solely in-frame clones and lacks some. The data hold 150,000 to 200,000 clones, with over 60% observed a single time. What was sequenced was PBMCs. Receptors were obtained from a woman between 50 and 59 years old in good health and CMV-seropositive. CDR3s include the opening cysteine and the closing phenylalanine or tryptophan. A D gene is named only where the DNA matches it firmly. The size of a clone is reported for some rows only, either as once, few or many, or as a class for expanded clones.

length	V	size	J	D	CDR3	DNA
15	TRBV18	-	TRBJ2-3	-	CASSPPMGAGDTQYF	TGTGCCAGCTCACCACCGATGGGGGCCGGAGATACGCAGTATTTT
13	TRBV7-2	once	TRBJ2-3	-	CASSITSTDTQYF	TGTGCCAGCAGCATAACTAGCACAGATACGCAGTATTTT
13	TRBV19	-	TRBJ2-7	-	CASSEGHSYEQYF	TGTGCCAGTAGTGAGGGACACTCCTACGAGCAGTACTTC
11	TRBV20-1	-	TRBJ1-1	-	CSATGNTEAFF	TGCAGTGCTACAGGGAACACTGAAGCTTTCTTT
13	TRBV28	-	TRBJ2-7	TRBD1	CASSSGQGVEQYF	TGTGCCAGCAGTTCCGGACAGGGGGTAGAGCAGTACTTC
16	TRBV4-1	-	TRBJ2-2	-	CASSQGVTPNTGELFF	TGCGCCAGCAGCCAAGGGGTGACACCGAACACCGGGGAGCTGTTTTTT
15	TRBV28	few	TRBJ2-5	TRBD2	CASSSLAGAQETQYF	TGTGCCAGCAGTTCACTAGCGGGGGCACAAGAGACCCAGTACTTC
17	TRBV7-2	-	TRBJ2-3	TRBD2	CASSLGGAGGGTDTQYF	TGTGCCAGCAGCTTAGGCGGGGCGGGGGGAGGCACAGATACGCAGTATTTT
15	TRBV10-3	-	TRBJ1-6	-	CAISAEQPMGSPLHF	TGTGCCATCAGTGCTGAACAGCCTATGGGTTCACCCCTCCACTTT
14	TRBV30	few	TRBJ1-1	TRBD1	CAWSVLGQGAEAFF	TGTGCCTGGAGTGTATTAGGTCAGGGGGCTGAAGCTTTCTTT
13	TRBV2	-	TRBJ1-1	-	CASKGVGNTEAFF	TGTGCCTCAAAGGGAGTAGGGAACACTGAAGCTTTCTTT
16	TRBV5-6	once	TRBJ2-3	TRBD2	CASSSSGGARTDTQYF	TGTGCCAGCAGCTCTAGCGGGGGGGCTCGAACAGATACGCAGTATTTT
13	TRBV19	-	TRBJ2-1	-	CATTQPPYNEQFF	TGTGCCACCACACAGCCCCCCTACAATGAGCAGTTCTTC
15	TRBV27	-	TRBJ2-7	-	CASSVPGARTYEQYF	TGTGCCAGCAGCGTTCCGGGAGCCAGAACCTACGAGCAGTACTTC
14	TRBV6-1	-	TRBJ1-1	-	CASSVRGGGTEAFF	TGTGCCAGCAGTGTTCGGGGCGGGGGGACTGAAGCTTTCTTT
15	TRBV6-6	-	TRBJ2-1	TRBD2	CASSYSGTSGDEQFF	TGTGCCAGCAGTTACTCTGGGACTAGCGGCGATGAGCAGTTCTTC
13	TRBV30	-	TRBJ2-7	-	CALTGKGTYEQYF	TGTGCCCTTACAGGGAAGGGGACCTACGAGCAGTACTTC
16	TRBV28	-	TRBJ2-5	TRBD2	CASSLTSGGVWETQYF	TGTGCCAGCAGTTTAACTAGCGGGGGAGTTTGGGAGACCCAGTACTTC
16	TRBV15	-	TRBJ2-7	TRBD1	CATSSRGQGLSYEQYF	TGTGCCACCAGCAGCCGCGGACAGGGGCTATCCTACGAGCAGTACTTC
12	TRBV5-6	-	TRBJ2-3	-	CASRKPLDTQYF	TGTGCCAGCAGAAAGCCCCTTGATACGCAGTATTTT
11	TRBV29-1	-	TRBJ2-3	-	CSYDWGHTQYF	TGCAGCTACGACTGGGGGCATACGCAGTATTTT